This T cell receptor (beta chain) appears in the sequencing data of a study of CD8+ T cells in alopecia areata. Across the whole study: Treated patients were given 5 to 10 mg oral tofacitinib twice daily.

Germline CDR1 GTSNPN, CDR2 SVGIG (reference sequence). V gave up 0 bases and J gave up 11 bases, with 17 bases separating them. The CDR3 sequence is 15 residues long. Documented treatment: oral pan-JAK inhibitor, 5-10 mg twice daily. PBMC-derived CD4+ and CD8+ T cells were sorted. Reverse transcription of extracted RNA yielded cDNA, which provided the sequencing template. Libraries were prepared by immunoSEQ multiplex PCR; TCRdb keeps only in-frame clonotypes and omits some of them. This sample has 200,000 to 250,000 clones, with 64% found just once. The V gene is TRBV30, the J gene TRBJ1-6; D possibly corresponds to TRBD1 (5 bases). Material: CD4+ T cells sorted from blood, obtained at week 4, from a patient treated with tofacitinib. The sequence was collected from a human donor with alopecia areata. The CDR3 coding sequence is TGTGCCTGGAGTGTACAGGAAACAGTTAGTACACCCCTCCACTTT. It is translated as CAWSVQETVSTPLHF.